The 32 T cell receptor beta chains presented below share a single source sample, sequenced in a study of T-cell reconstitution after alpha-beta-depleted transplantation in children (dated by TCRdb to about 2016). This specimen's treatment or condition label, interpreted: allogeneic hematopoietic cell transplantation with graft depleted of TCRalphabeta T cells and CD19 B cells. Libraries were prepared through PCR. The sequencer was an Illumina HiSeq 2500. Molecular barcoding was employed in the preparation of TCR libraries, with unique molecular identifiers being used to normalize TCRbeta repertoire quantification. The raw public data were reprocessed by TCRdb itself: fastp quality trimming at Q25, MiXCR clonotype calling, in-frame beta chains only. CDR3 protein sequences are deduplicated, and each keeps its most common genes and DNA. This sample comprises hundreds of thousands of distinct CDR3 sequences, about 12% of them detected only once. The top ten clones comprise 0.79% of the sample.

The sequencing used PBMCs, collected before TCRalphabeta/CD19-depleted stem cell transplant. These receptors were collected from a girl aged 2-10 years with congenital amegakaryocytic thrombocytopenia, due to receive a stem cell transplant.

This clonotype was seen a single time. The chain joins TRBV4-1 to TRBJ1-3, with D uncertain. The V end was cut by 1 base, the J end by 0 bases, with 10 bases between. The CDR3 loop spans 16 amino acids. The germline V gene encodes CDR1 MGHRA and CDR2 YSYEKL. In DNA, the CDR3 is TGCGCCAGCAGCCAAGTTCCCGGCTTCTCTGGAAACACCATATATTTT. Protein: CASSQVPGFSGNTIYF.

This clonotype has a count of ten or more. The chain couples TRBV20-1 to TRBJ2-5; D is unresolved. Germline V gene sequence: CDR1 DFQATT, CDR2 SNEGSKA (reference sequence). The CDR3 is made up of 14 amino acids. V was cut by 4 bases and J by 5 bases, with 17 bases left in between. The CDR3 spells CSATLVWAGETQYF. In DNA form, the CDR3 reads TGCAGTGCTACGTTAGTGTGGGCTGGGGAGACCCAGTACTTC.

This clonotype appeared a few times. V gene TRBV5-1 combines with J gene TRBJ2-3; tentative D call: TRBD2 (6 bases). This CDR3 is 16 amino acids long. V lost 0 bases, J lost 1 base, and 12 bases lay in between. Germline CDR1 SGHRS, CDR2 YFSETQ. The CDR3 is CASSLVGSGGTDTQYF. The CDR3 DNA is TGCGCCAGCAGCTTGGTCGGGAGCGGAGGCACAGATACGCAGTATTTT.

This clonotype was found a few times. CDR3 in DNA: TGTGCCAGCAGTGACCAATCCGTGGGCGAGCAGTACTTC. Translation: CASSDQSVGEQYF. The V call is TRBV12-3 or TRBV12-4, the J call TRBJ2-7; D remains unclear. Trimming pared 5 bases from V and 6 bases from J, leaving 14 bases between. The CDR3 runs 13 residues.

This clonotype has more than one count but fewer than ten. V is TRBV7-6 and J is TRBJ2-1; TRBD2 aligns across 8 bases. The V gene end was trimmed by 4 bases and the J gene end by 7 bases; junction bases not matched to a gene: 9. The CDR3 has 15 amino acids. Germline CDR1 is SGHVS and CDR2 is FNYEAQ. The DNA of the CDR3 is TGTGCCAGCAGCTCCCAACCGGGACTAGTGAATGAGCAGTTCTTC. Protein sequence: CASSSQPGLVNEQFF.

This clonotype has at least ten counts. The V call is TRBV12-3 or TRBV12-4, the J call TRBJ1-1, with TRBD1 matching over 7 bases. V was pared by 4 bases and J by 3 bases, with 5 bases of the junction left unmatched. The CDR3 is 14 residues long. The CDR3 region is CASSSGTDHTEAFF. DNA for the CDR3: TGTGCCAGCAGTTCCGGGACAGACCACACTGAAGCTTTCTTT.

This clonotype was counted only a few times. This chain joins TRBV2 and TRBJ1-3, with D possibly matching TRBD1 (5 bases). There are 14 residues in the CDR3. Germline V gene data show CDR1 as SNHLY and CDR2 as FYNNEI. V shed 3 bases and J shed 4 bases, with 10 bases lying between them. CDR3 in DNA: TGTGCCAGCAGTGACTGGGACTCAGGAAACACCATATATTTT. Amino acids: CASSDWDSGNTIYF.

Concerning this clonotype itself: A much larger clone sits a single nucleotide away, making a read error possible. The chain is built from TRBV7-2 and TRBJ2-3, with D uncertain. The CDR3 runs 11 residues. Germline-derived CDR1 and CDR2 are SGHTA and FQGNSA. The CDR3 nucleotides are TGTGTCAGCAGCTACTGGGATACGCAGTATTTT. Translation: CVSSYWDTQYF. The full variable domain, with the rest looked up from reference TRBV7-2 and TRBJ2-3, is GAGVSQSPSNKVTEKGKDVELRCDPISGHTALYWYRQSLGQGLEFLIYFQGNSAPDKSGLPSDRFSAERTGGSVSTLTIQRTQQEDSAVYLCVSSYWDTQYFGPGTRLTVL.

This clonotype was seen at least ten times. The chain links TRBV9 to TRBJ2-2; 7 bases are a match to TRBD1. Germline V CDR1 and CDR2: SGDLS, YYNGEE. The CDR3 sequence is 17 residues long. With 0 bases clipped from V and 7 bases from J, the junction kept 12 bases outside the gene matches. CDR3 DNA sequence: TGTGCCAGCAGCGTAGCTTTAGGGGGCGTTGTCGGCGGGGAGCTGTTTTTT. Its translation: CASSVALGGVVGGELFF.

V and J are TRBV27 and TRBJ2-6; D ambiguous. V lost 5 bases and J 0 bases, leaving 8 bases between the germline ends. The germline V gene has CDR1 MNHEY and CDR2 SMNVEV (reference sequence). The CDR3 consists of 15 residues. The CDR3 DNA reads TGTGCCAGCAGTCCGTGGAGCTCTGGGGCCAACGTCCTGACTTTC. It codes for CASSPWSSGANVLTF.

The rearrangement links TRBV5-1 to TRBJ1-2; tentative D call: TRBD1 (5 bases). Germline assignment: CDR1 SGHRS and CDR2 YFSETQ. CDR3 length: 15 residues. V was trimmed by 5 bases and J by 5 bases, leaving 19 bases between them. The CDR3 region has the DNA TGCGCCAGCAGGGAAGGGGACTATCCAAATTATGGCTACACCTTC. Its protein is CASREGDYPNYGYTF.

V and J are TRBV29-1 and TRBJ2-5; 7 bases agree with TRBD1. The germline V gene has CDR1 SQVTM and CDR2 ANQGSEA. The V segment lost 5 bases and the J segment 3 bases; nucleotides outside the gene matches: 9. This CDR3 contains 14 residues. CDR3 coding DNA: TGCAGCGTTTGGACAGGCATCCGCGAAGAGACCCAGTACTTC. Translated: CSVWTGIREETQYF.

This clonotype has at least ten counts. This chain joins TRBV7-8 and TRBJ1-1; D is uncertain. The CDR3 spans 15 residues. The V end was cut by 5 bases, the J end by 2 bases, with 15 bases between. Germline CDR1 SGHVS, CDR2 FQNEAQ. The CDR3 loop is CASSPGTLVNTEAFF. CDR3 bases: TGTGCCAGCAGCCCAGGCACCCTCGTAAACACTGAAGCTTTCTTT.

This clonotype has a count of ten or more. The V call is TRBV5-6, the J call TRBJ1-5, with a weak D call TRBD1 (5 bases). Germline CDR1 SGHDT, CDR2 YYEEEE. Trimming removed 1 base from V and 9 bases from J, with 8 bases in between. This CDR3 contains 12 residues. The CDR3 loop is CASSLPQGPQHF. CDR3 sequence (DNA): TGTGCCAGCAGCTTGCCTCAGGGGCCCCAGCATTTT.

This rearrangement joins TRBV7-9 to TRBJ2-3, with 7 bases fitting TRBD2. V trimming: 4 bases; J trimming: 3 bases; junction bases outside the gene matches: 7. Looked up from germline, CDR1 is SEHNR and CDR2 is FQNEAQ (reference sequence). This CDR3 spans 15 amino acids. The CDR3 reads CASSYNGRRTDTQYF. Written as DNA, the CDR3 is TGTGCCAGCAGCTATAACGGGAGGAGGACAGATACGCAGTATTTT.

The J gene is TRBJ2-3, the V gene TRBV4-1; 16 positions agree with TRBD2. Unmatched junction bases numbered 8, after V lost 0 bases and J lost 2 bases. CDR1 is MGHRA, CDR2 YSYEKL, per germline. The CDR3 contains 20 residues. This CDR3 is CASSQDRGLAGGRNTDTQYF. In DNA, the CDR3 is TGCGCCAGCAGCCAAGATAGGGGACTAGCGGGAGGGCGGAACACAGATACGCAGTATTTT.

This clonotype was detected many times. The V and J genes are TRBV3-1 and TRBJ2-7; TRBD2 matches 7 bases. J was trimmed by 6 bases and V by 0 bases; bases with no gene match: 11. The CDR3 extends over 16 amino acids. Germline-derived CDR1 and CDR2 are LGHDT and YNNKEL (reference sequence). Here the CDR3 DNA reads TGTGCCAGCAGCCAAGAATGGACTAGTTATGGACTCGAGCAGTACTTC. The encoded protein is CASSQEWTSYGLEQYF.

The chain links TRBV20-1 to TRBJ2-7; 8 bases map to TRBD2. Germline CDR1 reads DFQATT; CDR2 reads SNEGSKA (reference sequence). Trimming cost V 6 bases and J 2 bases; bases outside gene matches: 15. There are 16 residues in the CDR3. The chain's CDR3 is CSAQHRGSGNTYEQYF. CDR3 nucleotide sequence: TGCAGTGCCCAACATAGGGGTAGCGGGAACACCTACGAGCAGTACTTC.

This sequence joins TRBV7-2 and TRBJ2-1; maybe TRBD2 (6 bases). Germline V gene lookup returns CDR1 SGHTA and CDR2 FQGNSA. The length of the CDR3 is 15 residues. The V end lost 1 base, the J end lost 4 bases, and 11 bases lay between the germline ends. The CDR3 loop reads CASSLDTSRYNEQFF. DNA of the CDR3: TGTGCCAGCAGCTTAGATACTAGCAGATACAATGAGCAGTTCTTC.

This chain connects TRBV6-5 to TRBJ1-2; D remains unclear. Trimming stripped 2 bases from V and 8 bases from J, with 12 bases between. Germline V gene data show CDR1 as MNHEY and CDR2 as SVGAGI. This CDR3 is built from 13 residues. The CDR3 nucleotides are TGTGCCAGCAGTTACACCTTGTTAAGAGGCTACACCTTC. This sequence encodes CASSYTLLRGYTF.

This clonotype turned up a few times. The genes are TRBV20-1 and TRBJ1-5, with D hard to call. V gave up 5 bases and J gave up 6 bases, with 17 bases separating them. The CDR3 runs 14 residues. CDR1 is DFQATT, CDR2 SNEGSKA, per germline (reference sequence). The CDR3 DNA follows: TGCAGTGCTTTTTCCCCAGAGGCGAGTCAGCCCCAGCATTTT. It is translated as CSAFSPEASQPQHF.

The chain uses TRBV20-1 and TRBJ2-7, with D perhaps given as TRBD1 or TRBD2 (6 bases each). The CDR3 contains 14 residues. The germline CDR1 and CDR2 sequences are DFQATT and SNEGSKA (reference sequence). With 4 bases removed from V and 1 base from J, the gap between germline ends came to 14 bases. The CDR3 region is CSATLGAGSYEQYF. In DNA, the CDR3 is TGCAGTGCTACCTTGGGGGCGGGATCCTACGAGCAGTACTTC.

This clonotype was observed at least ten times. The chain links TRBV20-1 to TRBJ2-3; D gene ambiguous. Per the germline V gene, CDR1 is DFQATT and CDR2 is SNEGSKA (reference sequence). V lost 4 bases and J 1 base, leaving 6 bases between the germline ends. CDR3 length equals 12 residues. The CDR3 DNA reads TGCAGTGCTACTGGAGGCACAGATACGCAGTATTTT. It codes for CSATGGTDTQYF.

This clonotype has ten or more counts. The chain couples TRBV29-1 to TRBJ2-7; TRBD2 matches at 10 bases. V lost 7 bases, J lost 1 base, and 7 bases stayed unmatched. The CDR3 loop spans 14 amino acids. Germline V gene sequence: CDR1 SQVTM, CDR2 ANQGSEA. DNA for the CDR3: TGCAGCGCCCGGACTAGCGGCTTATCCTACGAGCAGTACTTC. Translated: CSARTSGLSYEQYF.

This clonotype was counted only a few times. The CDR3 DNA sequence: TGTGCCAGCAGCCTCTTTCGGGAGTCCCTGCCGGCGCAGTATTTT. This gives the protein CASSLFRESLPAQYF. The V and J genes are TRBV12-3 or TRBV12-4 and TRBJ2-3; tentative D call: TRBD2 (6 bases). This CDR3 is built from 15 residues. Between the trimmed V and J ends, which lost 6 bases and 10 bases, there was a span of 23 bases.

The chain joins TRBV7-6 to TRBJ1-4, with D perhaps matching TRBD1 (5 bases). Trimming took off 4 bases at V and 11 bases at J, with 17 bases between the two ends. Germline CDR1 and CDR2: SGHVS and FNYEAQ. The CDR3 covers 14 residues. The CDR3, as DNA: TGTGCCAGCAGCTCGACAGCTCAAGAGAGGAAACTGTTTTTT. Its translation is CASSSTAQERKLFF.

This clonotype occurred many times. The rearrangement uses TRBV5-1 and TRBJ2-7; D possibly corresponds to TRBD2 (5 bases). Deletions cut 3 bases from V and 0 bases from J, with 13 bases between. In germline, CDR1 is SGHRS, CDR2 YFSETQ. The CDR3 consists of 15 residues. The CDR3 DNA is TGCGCCAGCAGCTCGGACGGGATGAGCTCCTACGAGCAGTACTTC. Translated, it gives CASSSDGMSSYEQYF.

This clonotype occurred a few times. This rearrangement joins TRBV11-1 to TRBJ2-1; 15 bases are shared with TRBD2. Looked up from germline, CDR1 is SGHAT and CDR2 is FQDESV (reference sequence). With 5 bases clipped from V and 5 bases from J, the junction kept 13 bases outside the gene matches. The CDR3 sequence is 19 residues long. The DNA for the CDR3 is TGTGCCAGCAGCCTCTATTTACTGGGACTAGCGGGAGGTAACAATGAGCAGTTCTTC. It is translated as CASSLYLLGLAGGNNEQFF.

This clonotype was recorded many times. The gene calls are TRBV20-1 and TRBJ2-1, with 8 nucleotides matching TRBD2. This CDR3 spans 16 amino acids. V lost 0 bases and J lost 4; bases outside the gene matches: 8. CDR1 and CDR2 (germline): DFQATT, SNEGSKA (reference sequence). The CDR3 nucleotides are TGCAGTGCTAGAGATTGGCTAGCGGGCGAGTACAATGAGCAGTTCTTC. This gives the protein CSARDWLAGEYNEQFF.

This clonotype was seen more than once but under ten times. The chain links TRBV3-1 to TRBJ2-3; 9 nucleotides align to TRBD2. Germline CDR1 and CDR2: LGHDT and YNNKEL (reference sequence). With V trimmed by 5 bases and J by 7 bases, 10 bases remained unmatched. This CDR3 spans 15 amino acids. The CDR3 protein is CASSSSGIPSYTQYF. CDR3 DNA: TGTGCCAGCAGCTCTAGCGGGATACCCTCCTATACGCAGTATTTT.

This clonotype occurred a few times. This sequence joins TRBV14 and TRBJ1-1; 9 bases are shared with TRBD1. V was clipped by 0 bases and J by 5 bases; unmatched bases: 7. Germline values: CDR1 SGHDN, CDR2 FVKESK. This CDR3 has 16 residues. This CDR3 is CASSQEIQGAGTEAFF. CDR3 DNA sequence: TGTGCCAGCAGCCAAGAAATACAGGGGGCTGGTACTGAAGCTTTCTTT.

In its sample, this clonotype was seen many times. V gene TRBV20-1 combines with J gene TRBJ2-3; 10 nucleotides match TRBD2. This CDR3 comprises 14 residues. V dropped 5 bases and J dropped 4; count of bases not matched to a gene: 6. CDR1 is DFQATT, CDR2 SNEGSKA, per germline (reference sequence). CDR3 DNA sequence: TGCAGTGCTTACCGGCTAGCGGGAGCAGATACGCAGTATTTT. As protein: CSAYRLAGADTQYF.